The 19 T cell receptor beta chains below come from one sample, sequenced in a study of PD-L1 blockade in urothelial cancer. Sequenced by immunoSEQ multiplex PCR; TCRdb stores in-frame clones only, minus some. This table holds tens of thousands of clones, over 75% found once. The sample in question was PBMCs, obtained around atezolizumab (anti-PD-L1) treatment. These receptors all stem from a man in his 70s with urothelial cancer.

The chain uses TRBV7-9 and TRBJ1-1, with 7 positions matching TRBD1. From germline, CDR1 is SEHNR and CDR2 FQNEAQ (reference sequence). J lost 4 bases, V lost 1 base, and 3 bases had no gene match. This CDR3 contains 14 residues. CDR3 bases: TGTGCCAGCAGCTTAGGAGGGGGCGGCACTGAAGCTTTCTTT. Translation: CASSLGGGGTEAFF.

The chain is built from TRBV9 and TRBJ2-4; 12 nucleotides line up with TRBD1. The CDR3 is 16 amino acids. Germline CDR1 SGDLS, CDR2 YYNGEE. The junction had 7 bases not matched to a gene; V was cut back by 3 bases and J by 6 bases. The CDR3 sequence: CASSESSGQGANIQYF. The CDR3 DNA reads TGTGCCAGCAGCGAGAGCTCGGGACAGGGGGCAAACATTCAGTACTTC.

The chain links TRBV5-1 to TRBJ2-2, with 9 bases that match TRBD1. The V gene end was trimmed by 4 bases and the J gene end by 7 bases; junction bases not matched to a gene: 8. Per germline, CDR1 SGHRS and CDR2 YFSETQ. This CDR3 is built from 15 residues. CDR3 DNA sequence: TGCGCCAGCAGCCTGGGGGACAGGGAGATCGGGGAGCTGTTTTTT. It yields the protein CASSLGDREIGELFF.

The chain is built from TRBV7-9 and TRBJ1-3; D gene uncertain. The CDR3 spans 15 residues. V was trimmed by 5 bases and J by 0 bases, leaving 11 bases between them. CDR1 is SEHNR, CDR2 FQNEAQ, per germline (reference sequence). The CDR3 coding sequence is TGTGCCAGCAGCCTTACGGCGGGCTCTGGAAACACCATATATTTT. Its translation is CASSLTAGSGNTIYF.

V gene TRBV7-2 combines with J gene TRBJ2-7; possible D gene TRBD2, 6 bases. CDR1 is SGHTA and CDR2 is FQGNSA in the germline V gene. CDR3 size: 12 residues. V lost 7 bases and J 7 bases, leaving 14 bases between the germline ends. The CDR3 protein is CASNLMEGEQYF. The CDR3 coding sequence is TGTGCCAGCAACCTAATGGAGGGTGAGCAGTACTTC.

The chain recombines TRBV28 with TRBJ2-3; TRBD1 aligns across 9 bases. The CDR3 is made up of 16 amino acids. Germline trimming cut 6 bases from V and 4 bases from J; bases unmatched to any gene: 11. Germline values: CDR1 MDHEN, CDR2 SYDVKM. For the CDR3, the DNA is TGTGCCAGCAGCCCAGGGGTACAGGGGGCTGCAGATACGCAGTATTTT. It specifies CASSPGVQGAADTQYF.

V gene TRBV19 combines with J gene TRBJ1-1; D gene unclear. This CDR3 region has 12 residues. V was shortened by 3 bases and J by 8 bases, with 10 bases between the two germline ends. Germline lookup yields CDR1 LNHDA and CDR2 SQIVND (reference sequence). For the CDR3, the DNA is TGTGCCAGTAGTATCTTAAGCAGGGAAGCTTTCTTT. It yields the protein CASSILSREAFF.

The chain carries TRBV18 and TRBJ1-1; the match to TRBD1 covers 7 bases. The germline gives CDR1 KGHSH, CDR2 LQKENI. V lost 3 bases to trimming and J lost 5 bases; unmatched junction nucleotides: 6. This CDR3 has 14 amino acids. As DNA, the CDR3 is TGTGCCAGCTCACCGGTTCAGGGGGTAACTGAAGCTTTCTTT. Translation gives CASSPVQGVTEAFF.

Remarks on this clone: This CDR3 is missing its conserved last phenylalanine or tryptophan, likely due to a read error. No DNA is shown, since the ends of the CDR3 on it are uncertain; the CDR3 is the one TCRdb lists. This chain links TRBV6-1 with TRBJ1-5; the table calls TRBD1, which could not be checked here. The CDR3 is 15 residues long, counting both termini. The V gene's germline CDR1 is MNHNS and CDR2 SASEGT. The CDR3 sequence is CASSESWGQGSLSRV.

This clone was picked up a small number of times. The chain joins TRBV6-1 to TRBJ1-5, with a weak D call TRBD1 (6 bases). CDR1 MNHNS and CDR2 SASEGT come from the germline V gene. The V end was cut by 2 bases, the J end by 2 bases, with 10 bases between. This CDR3 spans 15 amino acids. CDR3 bases: TGTGCCAGCAGTGAATACAGGGTGGGCAATCAGCCCCAGCATTTT. Amino acids: CASSEYRVGNQPQHF.

The gene calls are TRBV30 and TRBJ1-2; D is undetermined. V dropped 0 bases and J dropped 6 bases, with 17 bases sitting between them. CDR3 length: 15 amino acids. The V gene's germline CDR1 is GTSNPN and CDR2 SVGIG (reference sequence). The CDR3 DNA follows: TGTGCCTGGAGTGTACTCTCAAGTCCGGAGCATGGCTACACCTTC. It translates to CAWSVLSSPEHGYTF.

V usage is TRBV14 and J usage is TRBJ1-2, with D hard to call. V shed 0 bases and J shed 8 bases, with 13 bases lying between them. CDR3 length: 14 amino acids. Germline lookup yields CDR1 SGHDN and CDR2 FVKESK. CDR3 sequence: CASSQDFFGAGYTF. In DNA, the CDR3 is TGTGCCAGCAGCCAAGATTTTTTCGGTGCCGGCTACACCTTC. Supplemented by reference TRBV14 and TRBJ1-2, the full variable domain reads EAGVTQFPSHSVIEKGQTVTLRCDPISGHDNLYWYRRVMGKEIKFLLHFVKESKQDESGMPNNRFLAERTGGTYSTLKVQPAELEDSGVYFCASSQDFFGAGYTFGSGTRLTVV.

The V and J genes are TRBV19 and TRBJ2-1; 11 nucleotides agree with TRBD2. The CDR3 sequence is 16 residues long. Germline V CDR1 and CDR2: LNHDA, SQIVND (reference sequence). The ends lost 7 bases at V and 9 bases at J; junction bases unmatched: 14. CDR3: CASTPRASGRLPEQFF. CDR3 nucleotides: TGTGCCAGTACCCCCCGGGCTAGCGGGAGGCTCCCTGAGCAGTTCTTC.

The chain is built from TRBV5-1 and TRBJ2-5, with D uncertain. The germline V and J ends were trimmed by 4 bases and 5 bases, with 12 bases remaining between them. This CDR3 has 13 amino acids. The germline V gene has CDR1 SGHRS and CDR2 YFSETQ. The CDR3 loop is CASSAGSMETQYF. The DNA for the CDR3 is TGCGCCAGCAGCGCCGGTAGTATGGAGACCCAGTACTTC. Supplemented by reference TRBV5-1 and TRBJ2-5, the full variable domain reads KAGVTQTPRYLIKTRGQQVTLSCSPISGHRSVSWYQQTPGQGLQFLFEYFSETQRNKGNFPGRFSGRQFSNSRSEMNVSTLELGDSALYLCASSAGSMETQYFGPGTRLLVL.

The chain recombines TRBV19 with TRBJ1-1; D perhaps matches TRBD1 (5 bases). Trimming left V 6 bases short and J 0 bases short, with 14 bases between. This CDR3 spans 15 amino acids. Germline V gene lookup returns CDR1 LNHDA and CDR2 SQIVND (reference sequence). The CDR3 nucleotides read TGTGCCAGTAGGCCCACCAGGGTAGTGAACACTGAAGCTTTCTTT. Translating gives CASRPTRVVNTEAFF.

The J gene is TRBJ1-1, the V gene TRBV9; D is possibly TRBD1 (6 bases). The CDR3 has 17 residues. Germline assignment: CDR1 SGDLS and CDR2 YYNGEE. V lost 3 bases and J 2 bases, leaving 20 bases between the germline ends. The DNA of the CDR3 is TGTGCCAGCAGCGCAACCAAAGGGGACACCAGAAACACTGAAGCTTTCTTT. Encoded protein: CASSATKGDTRNTEAFF.

In nucleotides, the CDR3 is TGCGCCAGCAGCCCCCGGACAATCGGCTATAATTCACCCCTCCACTTT. Residues: CASSPRTIGYNSPLHF. V and J are TRBV5-1 and TRBJ1-6; D perhaps matches TRBD1 (5 bases). V was pared by 4 bases and J by 3 bases, with 14 bases between. The germline gives CDR1 SGHRS, CDR2 YFSETQ. The CDR3 extends over 16 amino acids.

This chain connects TRBV6-6 to TRBJ1-1; D gene uncertain. The V and J ends lost 7 bases and 6 bases respectively, with 15 bases between them. The CDR3 is 13 amino acids. Per the germline V gene, CDR1 is MNHNY and CDR2 is SVGAGI (reference sequence). The CDR3 nucleotides are TGTGCCAGCACACAACCCGCCTCCGCTGAAGCTTTCTTT. Protein product: CASTQPASAEAFF.

The rearrangement links TRBV4-3 to TRBJ2-3; 12 nucleotides match TRBD1. Germline CDR1 and CDR2: LGHNA and YSLEER. With 4 bases clipped from V and 5 bases from J, the junction kept 13 bases outside the gene matches. This CDR3 spans 18 amino acids. The CDR3 sequence is CASSRRSLGQGAGDTQYF. The CDR3 DNA reads as TGCGCCAGCAGCCGCCGTTCGTTGGGACAGGGGGCCGGAGATACGCAGTATTTT.